This T cell receptor beta chain was identified during a study of beta chain features in type 1 diabetes. Overall study findings and caveats: TCRB CDR3 length was moderately but significantly reduced in all four CD4+ subsets of Type 1 diabetes patients.

The germline V and J ends were trimmed by 5 bases and 1 base, with 15 bases remaining between them. Looked up from germline, CDR1 is SGHRS and CDR2 is YFSETQ. CDR3 length: 15 residues. Expressed TCRB transcripts were sequenced because the isolated RNA had all been reverse transcribed beforehand. The protocol was immunoSEQ multiplex PCR, while the TCRdb copy is restricted to in-frame clones and leaves out a portion. The sample records nearly 700,000 clones, over 10% being singletons. In this sample, this clone turned up a few times. Its antigen is currently unknown. The chain joins TRBV5-1 to TRBJ1-1, with D hard to call. The receptor was isolated from a man younger than 35 with type 1 diabetes. Material for sequencing was naive CD4+ T cells from blood. The CDR3 nucleotides are TGCGCCAGCAGTAGCAGTCCCCGGGGGAACACTGAAGCTTTCTTT. Translated, it gives CASSSSPRGNTEAFF.